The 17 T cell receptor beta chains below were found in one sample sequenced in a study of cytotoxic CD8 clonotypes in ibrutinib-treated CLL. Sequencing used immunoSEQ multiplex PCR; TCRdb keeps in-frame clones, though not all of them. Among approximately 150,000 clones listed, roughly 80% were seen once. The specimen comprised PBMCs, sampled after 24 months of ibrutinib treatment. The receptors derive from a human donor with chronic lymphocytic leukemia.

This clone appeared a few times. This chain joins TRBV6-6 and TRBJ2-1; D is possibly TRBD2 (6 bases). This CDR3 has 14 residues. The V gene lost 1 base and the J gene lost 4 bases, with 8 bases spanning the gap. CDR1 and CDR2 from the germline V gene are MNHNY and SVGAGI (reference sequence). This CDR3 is CASSYWDLYNEQFF. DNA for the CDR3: TGTGCCAGCAGTTACTGGGACTTATACAATGAGCAGTTCTTC.

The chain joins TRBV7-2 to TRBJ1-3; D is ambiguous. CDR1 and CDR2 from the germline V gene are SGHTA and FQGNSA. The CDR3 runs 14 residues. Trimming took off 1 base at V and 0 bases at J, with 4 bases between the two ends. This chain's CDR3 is CASSLDYSGNTIYF. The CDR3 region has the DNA TGTGCCAGCAGCTTAGATTACTCTGGAAACACCATATATTTT.

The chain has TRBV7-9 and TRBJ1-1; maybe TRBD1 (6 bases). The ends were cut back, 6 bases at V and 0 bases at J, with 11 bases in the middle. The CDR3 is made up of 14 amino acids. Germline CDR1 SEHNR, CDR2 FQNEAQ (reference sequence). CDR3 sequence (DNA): TGTGCCAGCAGTAAACAGGGCATGAACACTGAAGCTTTCTTT. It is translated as CASSKQGMNTEAFF. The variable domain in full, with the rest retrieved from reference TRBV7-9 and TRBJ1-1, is DTGVSQNPRHKITKRGQNVTFRCDPISEHNRLYWYRQTLGQGPEFLTYFQNEAQLEKSRLLSDRFSAERPKGSFSTLEIQRTEQGDSAMYLCASSKQGMNTEAFFGQGTRLTVV.

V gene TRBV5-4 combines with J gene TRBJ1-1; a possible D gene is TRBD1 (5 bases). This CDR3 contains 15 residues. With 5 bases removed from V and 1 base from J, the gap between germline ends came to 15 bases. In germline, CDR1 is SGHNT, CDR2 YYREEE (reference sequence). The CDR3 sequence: CASSRTGSTNTEAFF. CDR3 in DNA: TGTGCCAGCAGTCGCACAGGCTCCACGAACACTGAAGCTTTCTTT.

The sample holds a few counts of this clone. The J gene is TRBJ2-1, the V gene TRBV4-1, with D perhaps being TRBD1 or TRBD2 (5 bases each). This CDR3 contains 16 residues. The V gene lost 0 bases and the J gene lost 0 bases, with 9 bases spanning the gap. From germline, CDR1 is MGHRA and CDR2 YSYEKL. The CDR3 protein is CASSQDWGSSYNEQFF. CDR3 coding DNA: TGCGCCAGCAGCCAAGATTGGGGGAGCTCCTACAATGAGCAGTTCTTC.

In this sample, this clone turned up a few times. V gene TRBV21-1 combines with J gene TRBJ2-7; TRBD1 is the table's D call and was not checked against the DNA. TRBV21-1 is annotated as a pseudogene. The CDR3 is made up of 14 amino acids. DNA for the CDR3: TGTGCCAGCAGCAAGGGACAGGGGTTTTACGAGCAGTACTTC. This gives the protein CASSKGQGFYEQYF.

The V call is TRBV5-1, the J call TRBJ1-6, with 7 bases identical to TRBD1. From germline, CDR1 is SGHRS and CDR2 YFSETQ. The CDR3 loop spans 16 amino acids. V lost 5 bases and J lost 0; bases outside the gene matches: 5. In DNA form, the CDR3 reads TGCGCCAGCAGTGCTAGACAGGGCTCCTATAATTCACCCCTCCACTTT. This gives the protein CASSARQGSYNSPLHF.

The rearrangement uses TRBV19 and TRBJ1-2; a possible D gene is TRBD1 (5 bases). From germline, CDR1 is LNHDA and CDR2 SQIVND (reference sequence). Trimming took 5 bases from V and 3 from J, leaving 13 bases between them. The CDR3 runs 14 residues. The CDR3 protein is CASSWGEGYYGYTF. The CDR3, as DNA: TGTGCCAGTAGTTGGGGGGAAGGGTACTATGGCTACACCTTC.

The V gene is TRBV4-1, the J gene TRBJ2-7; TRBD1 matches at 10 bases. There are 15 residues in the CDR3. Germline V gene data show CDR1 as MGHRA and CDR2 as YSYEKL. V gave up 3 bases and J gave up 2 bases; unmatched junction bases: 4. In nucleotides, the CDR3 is TGCGCCAGCAGCCAGGACGGGACAGGGGCCTACGAGCAGTACTTC. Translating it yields CASSQDGTGAYEQYF.

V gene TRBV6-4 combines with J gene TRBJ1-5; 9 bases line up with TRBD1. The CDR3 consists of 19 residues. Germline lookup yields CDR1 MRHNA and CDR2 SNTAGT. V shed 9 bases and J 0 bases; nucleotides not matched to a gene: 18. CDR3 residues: CASSVYRGHGIFSNQPQHF. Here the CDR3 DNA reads TGTGCCAGTTCTGTCTACAGGGGGCATGGTATATTTAGCAATCAGCCCCAGCATTTT.

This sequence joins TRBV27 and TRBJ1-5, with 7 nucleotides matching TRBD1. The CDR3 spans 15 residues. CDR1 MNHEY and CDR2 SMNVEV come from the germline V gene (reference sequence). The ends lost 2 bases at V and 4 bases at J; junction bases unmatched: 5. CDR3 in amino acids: CASSLDREVNQPQHF. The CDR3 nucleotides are TGTGCCAGCAGTTTAGACAGGGAGGTGAATCAGCCCCAGCATTTT.

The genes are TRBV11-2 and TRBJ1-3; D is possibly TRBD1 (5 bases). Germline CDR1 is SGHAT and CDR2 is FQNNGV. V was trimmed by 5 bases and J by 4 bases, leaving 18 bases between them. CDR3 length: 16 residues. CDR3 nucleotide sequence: TGTGCCAGCAGCCCCAGGGTGGGTGTAGGGGGAAACACCATATATTTT. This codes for CASSPRVGVGGNTIYF. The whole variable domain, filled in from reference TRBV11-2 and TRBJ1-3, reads EAGVAQSPRYKIIEKRQSVAFWCNPISGHATLYWYQQILGQGPKLLIQFQNNGVVDDSQLPKDRFSAERLKGVDSTLKIQPAKLEDSAVYLCASSPRVGVGGNTIYFGEGSWLTVV.

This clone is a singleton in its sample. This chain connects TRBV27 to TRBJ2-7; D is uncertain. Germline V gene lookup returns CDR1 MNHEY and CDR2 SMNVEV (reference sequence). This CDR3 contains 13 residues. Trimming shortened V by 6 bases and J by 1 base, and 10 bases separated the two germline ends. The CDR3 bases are TGTGCCAGCAGGCATGACCCTTCCTACGAGCAGTACTTC. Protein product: CASRHDPSYEQYF.

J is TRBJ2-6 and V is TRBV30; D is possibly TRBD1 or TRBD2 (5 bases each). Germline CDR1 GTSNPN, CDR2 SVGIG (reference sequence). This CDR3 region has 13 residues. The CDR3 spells CRDPRSGANVLTF. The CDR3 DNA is TGTAGGGACCCAAGATCTGGGGCCAACGTCCTGACTTTC.

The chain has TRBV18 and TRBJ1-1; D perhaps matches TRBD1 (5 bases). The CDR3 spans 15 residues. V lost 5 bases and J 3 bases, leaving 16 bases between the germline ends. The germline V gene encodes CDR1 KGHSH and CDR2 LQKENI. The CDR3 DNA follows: TGTGCCAGCTCAATGAGGCGGGGAGGGGACACTGAAGCTTTCTTT. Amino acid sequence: CASSMRRGGDTEAFF.

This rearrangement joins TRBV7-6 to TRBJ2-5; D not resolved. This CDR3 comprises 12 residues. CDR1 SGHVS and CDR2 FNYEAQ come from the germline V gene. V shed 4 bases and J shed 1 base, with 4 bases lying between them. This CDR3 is CASSSGQETQYF. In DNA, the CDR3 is TGTGCCAGCAGCTCTGGCCAAGAGACCCAGTACTTC.

CDR3 nucleotides: TGTGCCAGCAGCTTAGCGGGGGGGCTTGAGACCCAGTACTTC. The encoded protein is CASSLAGGLETQYF. The V and J genes are TRBV7-8 and TRBJ2-5; TRBD2 is a possible D gene (7 bases). In germline, CDR1 is SGHVS, CDR2 FQNEAQ. The CDR3 extends over 14 amino acids. V dropped 0 bases and J dropped 5 bases, with 10 bases sitting between them. Combining the CDR3 with reference TRBV7-8 and TRBJ2-5 gives the whole variable domain GAGVSQSPRYKVAKRGQDVALRCDPISGHVSLFWYQQALGQGPEFLTYFQNEAQLDKSGLPSDRFFAERPEGSVSTLKIQRTQQEDSAVYLCASSLAGGLETQYFGPGTRLLVL.